The 22 T cell receptor beta chains below were found in one sample sequenced in a study of blood T cell repertoires in COVID-19. Produced via immunoSEQ multiplex PCR; TCRdb's table is partial and in-frame only. This table holds 200,000 to 300,000 clones, over 75% found once. Input material: peripheral blood. These receptors were obtained from a human donor in a cohort sampled during active COVID-19.

The chain recombines TRBV6-1 with TRBJ2-5, with TRBD2 as a possible D gene (6 bases). Trimming pared 0 bases from V and 1 base from J, leaving 15 bases between. Germline V lookup: CDR1 MNHNS, CDR2 SASEGT. The CDR3 consists of 17 residues. CDR3 sequence reads: CASSEALIGTLQETQYF. In DNA form, the CDR3 reads TGTGCCAGCAGTGAAGCGTTGATCGGGACTCTCCAAGAGACCCAGTACTTC.

The gene calls are TRBV7-6 and TRBJ2-1; 14 nucleotides align to TRBD2. The J segment lost 9 bases and the V segment lost 5 bases, leaving 9 bases of the junction unmatched. This CDR3 spans 16 amino acids. Germline V CDR1 and CDR2: SGHVS, FNYEAQ. The CDR3 reads CASSKGLAGVRSEQFF. The DNA for the CDR3 is TGTGCCAGCAGCAAGGGACTAGCGGGAGTAAGGTCTGAGCAGTTCTTC.

The rearrangement uses TRBV29-1 and TRBJ1-5, with unresolved D. Per the germline V gene, CDR1 is SQVTM and CDR2 is ANQGSEA. V lost 2 bases and J lost 6, with 32 bases in between. The length of the CDR3 is 20 residues. The CDR3 nucleotides read TGCAGCGTTGAACTTCTATTCGTAGGCGAGGCGGGGTTTCGAGGTCAGCCCCAGCATTTT. Its translation: CSVELLFVGEAGFRGQPQHF. Based on the CDR3 plus reference TRBV29-1 and TRBJ1-5, the full variable domain is SAVISQKPSRDICQRGTSLTIQCQVDSQVTMMFWYRQQPGQSLTLIATANQGSEATYESGFVIDKFPISRPNLTFSTLTVSNMSPEDSSIYLCSVELLFVGEAGFRGQPQHFGDGTRLSIL.

V usage is TRBV4-1 and J usage is TRBJ2-1; D is unclear. CDR1 and CDR2 from the germline V gene are MGHRA and YSYEKL. Trimming took 0 bases from V and 9 from J, leaving 9 bases between them. The CDR3 sequence is 13 residues long. CDR3 sequence: CASSQDSGREQFF. The CDR3 DNA follows: TGCGCCAGCAGCCAAGATAGTGGTCGTGAGCAGTTCTTC.

The chain links TRBV6-1 to TRBJ2-5; possible D gene TRBD2, 6 bases. Germline CDR1 MNHNS, CDR2 SASEGT. The CDR3 is made up of 16 amino acids. V was clipped by 4 bases and J by 4 bases, with 19 bases between them. CDR3 bases: TGTGCCAGCAGTGCCATGACTAGTGATTGGGGAGAGACCCAGTACTTC. Translated: CASSAMTSDWGETQYF.

CDR3 nucleotide sequence: TGCGCCAGCAGTGAGGCCCCTCCGCGCGAGCAGTACTTC. Translating it yields CASSEAPPREQYF. The chain is built from TRBV10-1 and TRBJ2-7; no reliable D call. Germline V gene lookup returns CDR1 WNHNN and CDR2 SYGVQD (reference sequence). Trimming shortened V by 2 bases and J by 6 bases, and 11 bases separated the two germline ends. The CDR3 extends over 13 amino acids.

The chain recombines TRBV6-5 with TRBJ2-7; D is possibly TRBD1 (6 bases). The germline V gene encodes CDR1 MNHEY and CDR2 SVGAGI. This CDR3 contains 14 residues. V was shortened by 3 bases and J by 5 bases, with 14 bases between the two germline ends. The CDR3 is CASSYRDRRNEQYF. CDR3 nucleotides: TGTGCCAGCAGTTATCGTGACAGGAGGAACGAGCAGTACTTC.

This chain links TRBV7-2 with TRBJ2-2; D might be TRBD2 (7 bases). The CDR3 has 15 residues. The V end lost 0 bases, the J end lost 8 bases, and 13 bases lay between the germline ends. Germline CDR1 SGHTA, CDR2 FQGNSA. CDR3 bases: TGTGCCAGCAGCTTAGCTACCGGGGGGACAGGGGAGCTGTTTTTT. Its protein product is CASSLATGGTGELFF. Variable domain in full (rest from reference TRBV7-2 and TRBJ2-2): GAGVSQSPSNKVTEKGKDVELRCDPISGHTALYWYRQSLGQGLEFLIYFQGNSAPDKSGLPSDRFSAERTGGSVSTLTIQRTQQEDSAVYLCASSLATGGTGELFFGEGSRLTVL.

This chain links TRBV6-5 with TRBJ1-6; D unclear. V shed 5 bases and J shed 6 bases, with 14 bases lying between them. This CDR3 contains 15 residues. Germline CDR1 is MNHEY and CDR2 is SVGAGI. The CDR3 loop is CASSPGPEGNSPLHF. The CDR3 coding sequence is TGTGCCAGCAGTCCGGGCCCCGAGGGTAATTCACCCCTCCACTTT.

This chain links TRBV11-2 with TRBJ1-3, with 11 positions matching TRBD1. CDR1 is SGHAT, CDR2 FQNNGV, per germline. The CDR3 spans 18 residues. The V and J ends lost 1 base and 4 bases, in that order; junction bases with no gene match: 9. Written as DNA, the CDR3 is TGTGCCAGCAGCTTAGGGACAGGGGGCGTCAAGGGGGGAAACACCATATATTTT. Residues: CASSLGTGGVKGGNTIYF.

The chain has TRBV18 and TRBJ2-5, with D possibly matching TRBD1 (5 bases). From germline, CDR1 is KGHSH and CDR2 LQKENI. The CDR3 totals 13 residues. Trimming removed 6 bases from V and 10 bases from J, with 18 bases in between. This chain's CDR3 is CASSTTANSFQYF. In DNA form, the CDR3 reads TGTGCCAGCTCTACGACAGCGAATTCATTCCAGTACTTC.

This chain uses TRBV19 with TRBJ2-1; TRBD2 matches at 11 bases. The junction had 5 bases not matched to a gene; V was cut back by 2 bases and J by 5 bases. The CDR3 sequence is 16 residues long. Germline V gene lookup returns CDR1 LNHDA and CDR2 SQIVND (reference sequence). This chain's CDR3 is CASSIRLAGTHNEQFF. DNA of the CDR3: TGTGCCAGTAGTATAAGACTAGCGGGGACCCACAATGAGCAGTTCTTC.

The V call is TRBV5-1, the J call TRBJ1-5; no reliable D call. This CDR3 comprises 15 residues. Germline lookup yields CDR1 SGHRS and CDR2 YFSETQ. V lost 4 bases and J lost 7, with 18 bases in between. The CDR3 bases are TGCGCCAGCAGCCCCACCGGGGATAGGGTACAGCCCCAGCATTTT. Encoded protein: CASSPTGDRVQPQHF.

The chain links TRBV18 to TRBJ2-1, with 12 bases matching TRBD2. Germline V gene lookup returns CDR1 KGHSH and CDR2 LQKENI. The length of the CDR3 is 16 residues. V gave up 4 bases and J gave up 5 bases; unmatched junction bases: 6. CDR3 residues: CASSLRLAGANNEQFF. CDR3 DNA sequence: TGTGCCAGCTCACTACGACTAGCGGGGGCCAACAATGAGCAGTTCTTC.

The rearrangement links TRBV4-2 to TRBJ1-6; 8 bases agree with TRBD1. The trim removed 0 bases at V and 6 bases at J, leaving 4 bases unmatched. Germline V gene sequence: CDR1 LGHNA, CDR2 YNFKEQ. This CDR3 region has 16 residues. The CDR3 DNA follows: TGTGCCAGCAGCCAAGATCCCGGGACAGGTAATTCACCCCTCCACTTT. It specifies CASSQDPGTGNSPLHF.

The rearrangement links TRBV19 to TRBJ2-2, with TRBD1 matching 7 bases. This CDR3 has 15 amino acids. CDR1 and CDR2 from the germline V gene are LNHDA and SQIVND (reference sequence). J was trimmed by 2 bases and V by 5 bases; bases with no gene match: 5. The CDR3 sequence is CASSPGQINTGELFF. The CDR3 bases are TGTGCCAGTAGTCCGGGACAGATAAACACCGGGGAGCTGTTTTTT.

The gene calls are TRBV19 and TRBJ1-6; D gene ambiguous. Between the trimmed V and J ends, which lost 7 bases and 6 bases, there was a span of 13 bases. Germline V CDR1 and CDR2: LNHDA, SQIVND (reference sequence). This CDR3 contains 14 residues. The CDR3 spells CASTLMTSNSPLHF. The CDR3 bases are TGTGCCAGTACCCTTATGACAAGTAATTCACCCCTCCACTTT. The whole variable domain, remainder taken from reference TRBV19 and TRBJ1-6, is DGGITQSPKYLFRKEGQNVTLSCEQNLNHDAMYWYRQDPGQGLRLIYYSQIVNDFQKGDIAEGYSVSREKKESFPLTVTSAQKNPTAFYLCASTLMTSNSPLHFGNGTRLTVT.

This clone was seen just once. The genes are TRBV19 and TRBJ2-5, with D perhaps matching TRBD1 (7 bases). This CDR3 region has 13 residues. Germline lookup yields CDR1 LNHDA and CDR2 SQIVND (reference sequence). Trimming cost V 5 bases and J 4 bases, with 11 bases left between them. In nucleotides, the CDR3 is TGTGCCAGTAGTCCCCAGGGGGGAGAGACCCAGTACTTC. The encoded protein is CASSPQGGETQYF.

The rearrangement links TRBV7-9 to TRBJ2-2, with D maybe TRBD2 (6 bases). Trimming removed 4 bases at V and 2 bases at J, with 14 bases between. This CDR3 region has 16 residues. In germline, CDR1 is SEHNR, CDR2 FQNEAQ (reference sequence). The CDR3 nucleotides are TGTGCCAGCAGCTCCCGGGACTCCGGAAACACCGGGGAGCTGTTTTTT. This translates into CASSSRDSGNTGELFF.

The chain links TRBV19 to TRBJ2-7; TRBD2 might be the D (7 bases). Trimming cost V 3 bases and J 5 bases, with 17 bases left between them. The CDR3 runs to 15 residues. Looked up from germline, CDR1 is LNHDA and CDR2 is SQIVND (reference sequence). Here the CDR3 DNA reads TGTGCCAGTAGTATCTCTGCAACGGGGGGCCACGAGCAGTACTTC. This gives the protein CASSISATGGHEQYF. Based on the CDR3 plus reference TRBV19 and TRBJ2-7, the full variable domain is DGGITQSPKYLFRKEGQNVTLSCEQNLNHDAMYWYRQDPGQGLRLIYYSQIVNDFQKGDIAEGYSVSREKKESFPLTVTSAQKNPTAFYLCASSISATGGHEQYFGPGTRLTVT.

This chain uses TRBV4-1 with TRBJ2-7; TRBD1 matches 11 bases. The CDR3 has 15 residues. Trimming removed 6 bases from V and 3 bases from J; junction bases left unmatched: 7. CDR1 and CDR2 (germline): MGHRA, YSYEKL. CDR3 amino acids: CASRGRTGGVYEQYF. The CDR3 nucleotides read TGCGCCAGCAGGGGGCGGACAGGGGGCGTCTACGAGCAGTACTTC.

V and J are TRBV18 and TRBJ2-2; no reliable D call. Between the trimmed V and J ends, which lost 3 bases and 2 bases, there was a span of 10 bases. There are 15 residues in the CDR3. Germline V gene lookup returns CDR1 KGHSH and CDR2 LQKENI. CDR3 region: CASSPGQLNTGELFF. The CDR3 DNA follows: TGTGCCAGCTCACCTGGGCAGTTAAACACCGGGGAGCTGTTTTTT.